Shown below are 20 T cell receptor beta chains from a single sample sequenced in a study of T cell repertoires in cytomegalovirus infection. For these receptors, no antigen is known. TCRdb passed the reads through MiXCR, listing each CDR3 protein once. The table has around 120,000 distinct CDR3 sequences, roughly a quarter seen once. The source material was PBMCs, sequenced either directly or after in vitro stimulation (not recorded which). The receptors derive from a human donor in good health (CMV status not recorded). Some clones in this sample may be carry-over from other donors' samples.

The chain is built from TRBV6-2 or TRBV6-3 and TRBJ2-1, with a weak D call TRBD1 (6 bases). CDR3 length: 17 amino acids. V lost 0 bases, J lost 2 bases, and 14 bases lay in between. Germline values: CDR1 MNHEY, CDR2 SVGEGT. The CDR3 is CASSYSSWGQPYNEQFF. CDR3 nucleotide sequence: TGTGCCAGCAGTTACTCGAGCTGGGGGCAGCCCTACAATGAGCAGTTCTTC.

The gene calls are TRBV7-2 and TRBJ2-7, with TRBD2 identical over 7 bases. The germline V gene encodes CDR1 SGHTA and CDR2 FQGNSA. The junction had 10 bases not matched to a gene; V was cut back by 5 bases and J by 3 bases. CDR3 size: 15 residues. CDR3 loop: CASSRSGGMGYEQYF. CDR3 DNA: TGTGCCAGCAGCAGGTCGGGGGGAATGGGCTACGAGCAGTACTTC.

This clonotype was counted between two and nine times. This chain links TRBV12-3 or TRBV12-4 with TRBJ1-3; no reliable D call. V shed 3 bases and J shed 2 bases, with 17 bases lying between them. The length of the CDR3 is 17 residues. CDR3: CASSFGSPLNPGNTIYF. The CDR3 DNA reads as TGTGCCAGCAGTTTTGGGTCCCCCTTGAACCCTGGAAACACCATATATTTT.

V is TRBV5-8 and J is TRBJ1-1, with 11 positions matching TRBD1. CDR1 and CDR2 from the germline V gene are SGHTS and YDEGEE. The CDR3 length is 16 residues. With 2 bases clipped from V and 7 bases from J, the junction kept 10 bases outside the gene matches. The CDR3 DNA reads TGTGCCAGCAGCTTAAAATCCGGGACAGGGGGTTATGAAGCTTTCTTT. Translation gives CASSLKSGTGGYEAFF. Variable domain in full (rest from reference TRBV5-8 and TRBJ1-1): EAGVTQSPTHLIKTRGQQATLRCSPISGHTSVYWYQQALGLGLQFLLWYDEGEERNRGNFPPRFSGRQFPNYSSELNVNALELEDSALYLCASSLKSGTGGYEAFFGQGTRLTVV.

The chain has TRBV2 and TRBJ2-7, with TRBD1 matching 10 bases. CDR3 length: 13 residues. Germline CDR1 is SNHLY and CDR2 is FYNNEI. V was clipped by 9 bases and J by 5 bases; unmatched bases: 7. The CDR3 is CARGGQGVHEQYF. The CDR3, as DNA: TGTGCCAGAGGAGGACAGGGGGTCCACGAGCAGTACTTC.

V usage is TRBV5-4 and J usage is TRBJ2-3; TRBD2 might be the D (5 bases). V was shortened by 0 bases and J by 4 bases, with 9 bases between the two germline ends. Germline V gene data show CDR1 as SGHNT and CDR2 as YYREEE (reference sequence). The CDR3 length is 14 residues. The CDR3 is CASSLARAADTQYF. For the CDR3, the DNA is TGTGCCAGCAGCTTGGCTCGAGCGGCAGATACGCAGTATTTT.

With respect to this clonotype: A read error may produce the germline difference seen at one junction end. The rearrangement links TRBV7-9 to TRBJ2-2, with 11 positions matching TRBD2. The length of the CDR3 is 15 residues. The germline V gene has CDR1 SEHNR and CDR2 FQNEAQ (reference sequence). The CDR3 protein is CASSLAGGETGELFF. DNA of the CDR3: TGTGCCAGCAGCCTAGCGGGAGGTGAGACCGGGGAGCTGTTTTTT.

This clonotype turned up a few times. This rearrangement joins TRBV7-3 to TRBJ2-7; 9 nucleotides line up with TRBD1. V lost 1 base to trimming and J lost 2 bases; unmatched junction nucleotides: 0. Germline loops: CDR1 SGHTA, CDR2 FQGTGA. The CDR3 has 14 amino acids. DNA of the CDR3: TGTGCCAGCAGCTTAAACAGGGGGCCCTACGAGCAGTACTTC. Translating it yields CASSLNRGPYEQYF.

This clonotype came up a few times. The V call is TRBV7-6, the J call TRBJ2-5, with TRBD1 identical over 7 bases. Germline CDR1 and CDR2: SGHVS and FNYEAQ. CDR3 length equals 16 residues. The V segment lost 4 bases and the J segment 4 bases; nucleotides outside the gene matches: 12. This CDR3 is CASSYEGRTGVETQYF. The CDR3 coding sequence is TGTGCCAGCAGCTACGAGGGAAGAACAGGGGTAGAGACCCAGTACTTC.

The table lists this clonotype with a few counts. This chain links TRBV7-9 with TRBJ1-4, with TRBD1 as a possible D gene (5 bases). Germline V CDR1 and CDR2: SEHNR, FQNEAQ (reference sequence). V shed 1 base and J shed 10 bases, with 10 bases lying between them. The CDR3 spans 13 residues. CDR3 residues: CASSLDSGPKLFF. In nucleotides, the CDR3 is TGTGCCAGCAGCTTAGATTCAGGGCCAAAACTGTTTTTT. Complete variable domain (other parts from reference TRBV7-9 and TRBJ1-4): DTGVSQNPRHKITKRGQNVTFRCDPISEHNRLYWYRQTLGQGPEFLTYFQNEAQLEKSRLLSDRFSAERPKGSFSTLEIQRTEQGDSAMYLCASSLDSGPKLFFGSGTQLSVL.

This clonotype is termed large. V gene TRBV6-2 or TRBV6-3 combines with J gene TRBJ2-7; D may be TRBD1 or TRBD2 (6 bases each). V shed 1 base and J shed 4 bases, with 14 bases lying between them. Germline loops: CDR1 MNHEY, CDR2 SVGEGT. There are 15 residues in the CDR3. This CDR3 is CASSYYRGTQYEQYV. The CDR3 DNA reads TGTGCCAGCAGTTACTACCGCGGGACACAATACGAGCAGTACGTC.

This clonotype occurred many times. The chain has TRBV7-2 and TRBJ2-7; TRBD2 might be the D (6 bases). V was trimmed by 3 bases and J by 6 bases, leaving 12 bases between them. Germline V CDR1 and CDR2: SGHTA, FQGNSA. This CDR3 is 13 amino acids long. The CDR3 DNA reads TGTGCCAGCAGCTTTAGCACGGGGGTCGAGCAGTACTTC. It yields the protein CASSFSTGVEQYF.

The chain employs TRBV11-1 and TRBJ2-1; the match to TRBD2 covers 16 bases. The CDR3 has 19 residues. CDR1 is SGHAT and CDR2 is FQDESV in the germline V gene (reference sequence). V dropped 1 base and J dropped 1; count of bases not matched to a gene: 4. The CDR3 loop is CASSLESGLAGGSYNEQFF. CDR3 DNA: TGTGCCAGCAGCTTAGAGTCGGGACTAGCGGGAGGGTCCTACAATGAGCAGTTCTTC.

Many counts were recorded for this clonotype. The chain uses TRBV7-8 and TRBJ2-2; possibly TRBD1 for D (6 bases). V lost 5 bases and J lost 0, with 13 bases in between. Germline CDR1 reads SGHVS; CDR2 reads FQNEAQ. CDR3 length: 16 residues. The CDR3 reads CASSQNRVANTGELFF. Written as DNA, the CDR3 is TGTGCCAGCAGCCAAAACAGGGTAGCGAACACCGGGGAGCTGTTTTTT.

V and J are TRBV27 and TRBJ2-5, with D possibly matching TRBD2 (5 bases). Germline V lookup: CDR1 MNHEY, CDR2 SMNVEV (reference sequence). Trimming shortened V by 3 bases and J by 5 bases, and 13 bases separated the two germline ends. The CDR3 spans 14 residues. The CDR3 loop reads CASSFWTGSETQYF. The CDR3 region has the DNA TGTGCCAGCAGTTTTTGGACTGGGTCCGAGACCCAGTACTTC.

In this sample, this clonotype turned up a few times. The chain joins TRBV28 to TRBJ2-5; 9 bases map to TRBD1. The ends lost 1 base at V and 5 bases at J; junction bases unmatched: 2. CDR3 length equals 14 residues. Germline CDR1 is MDHEN and CDR2 is SYDVKM. The CDR3 DNA reads TGTGCCAGCAGTTTATCAGACAGGGGGGAGACCCAGTACTTC. Amino acid sequence: CASSLSDRGETQYF.

The chain uses TRBV24-1 and TRBJ1-2, with 9 bases lining up with TRBD1. V lost 4 bases, J lost 5 bases, and 7 bases stayed unmatched. The CDR3 has 15 residues. Germline V CDR1 and CDR2: KGHDR, SFDVKD. The CDR3 here is CATSEPGQGGYGYTF. CDR3 in DNA: TGTGCCACCAGTGAGCCGGGACAGGGAGGGTATGGCTACACCTTC.

The CDR3 bases are TGTGCCATCAGTGAGTCTCAGGGCTCCACTGAAGCTTTCTTT. Translation: CAISESQGSTEAFF. The chain has TRBV10-3 and TRBJ1-1, with D possibly being TRBD1 (5 bases). CDR3 length equals 14 residues. Trimming left V 0 bases short and J 4 bases short, with 9 bases between. Germline V CDR1 and CDR2: ENHRY, SYGVKD.

This clonotype occurred a few times. This CDR3 reads CASSGTGMSYEQFF. The CDR3 nucleotides read TGTGCCAGCAGCGGGACAGGGATGTCATATGAGCAGTTCTTC. The V call is TRBV6-1, the J call TRBJ2-1, with 9 bases matching TRBD1. V trimming: 6 bases; J trimming: 8 bases; junction bases outside the gene matches: 8. Germline V gives CDR1 MNHNS, CDR2 SASEGT. This CDR3 spans 14 amino acids.

This clonotype was recorded at least ten times. The V gene is TRBV7-6, the J gene TRBJ2-3, with TRBD2 matching over 11 bases. The germline gives CDR1 SGHVS, CDR2 FNYEAQ. J was trimmed by 3 bases and V by 6 bases; bases with no gene match: 11. The CDR3 runs 17 residues. CDR3 loop: CASSSQAGTSGTDTQYF. The CDR3 DNA sequence: TGTGCCAGCAGTTCTCAAGCCGGGACTAGCGGTACAGATACGCAGTATTTT. Full variable domain (remainder filled in from reference TRBV7-6 and TRBJ2-3): GAGVSQSPRYKVTKRGQDVALRCDPISGHVSLYWYRQALGQGPEFLTYFNYEAQQDKSGLPNDRFSAERPEGSISTLTIQRTEQRDSAMYRCASSSQAGTSGTDTQYFGPGTRLTVL.